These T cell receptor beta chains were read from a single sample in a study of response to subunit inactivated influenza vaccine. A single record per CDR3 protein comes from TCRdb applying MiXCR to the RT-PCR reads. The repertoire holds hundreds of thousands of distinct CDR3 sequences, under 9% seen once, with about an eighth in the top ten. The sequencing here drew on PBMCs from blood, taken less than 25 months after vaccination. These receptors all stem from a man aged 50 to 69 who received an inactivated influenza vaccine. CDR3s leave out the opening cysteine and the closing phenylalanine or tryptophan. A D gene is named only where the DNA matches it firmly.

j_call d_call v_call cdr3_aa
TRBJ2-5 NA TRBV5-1 ASSLAVGREETQY
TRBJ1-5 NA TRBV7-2 ASSLYNQPQH
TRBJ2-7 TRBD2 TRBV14 ASSQETSGRIYEQY
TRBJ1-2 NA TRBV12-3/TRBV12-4 ASSSLRSGYGYT
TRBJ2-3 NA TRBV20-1 SASRLPTDTQY
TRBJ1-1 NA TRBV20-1 SAPLRVNTEAF
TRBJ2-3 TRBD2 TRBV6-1 ASSELLAATSDTQY
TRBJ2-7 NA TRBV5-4 ASSFAGAYSYEQY
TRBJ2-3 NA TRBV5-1 ASSSDEVRGADTQY
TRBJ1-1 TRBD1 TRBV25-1 ATGTGTNTEAF
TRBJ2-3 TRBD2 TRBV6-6 ASHSGNTDTQY
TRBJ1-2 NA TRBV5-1 ASSPTTYGYT
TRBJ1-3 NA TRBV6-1 ASSPSGGSSGNTIY
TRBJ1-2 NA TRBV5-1 ASSLVRGYGYT
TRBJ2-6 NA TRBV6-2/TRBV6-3 ASSAPPAGANVLT
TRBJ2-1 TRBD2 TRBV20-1 SARARRTRTSGNLEQF
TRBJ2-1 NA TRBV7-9 ASSRREALHEQF
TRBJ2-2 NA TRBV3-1 ASSQDLWAEKSGELF
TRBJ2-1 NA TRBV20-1 SARDVGGASYNEQF
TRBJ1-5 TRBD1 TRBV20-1 SARDLGRGTGSNQPQH
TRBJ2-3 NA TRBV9 ASSVGDGTDTQY
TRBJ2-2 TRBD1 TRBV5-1 ASSGGQANTGELF
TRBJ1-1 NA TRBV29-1 SAPEGQATEAF
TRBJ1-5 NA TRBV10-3 AISEGQRNQPQH
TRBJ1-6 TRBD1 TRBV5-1 ASSPGTGSAGSPLH
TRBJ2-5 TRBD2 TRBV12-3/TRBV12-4 ASSSGNIKETQY
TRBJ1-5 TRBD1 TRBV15 ATSGGTGENQPQH